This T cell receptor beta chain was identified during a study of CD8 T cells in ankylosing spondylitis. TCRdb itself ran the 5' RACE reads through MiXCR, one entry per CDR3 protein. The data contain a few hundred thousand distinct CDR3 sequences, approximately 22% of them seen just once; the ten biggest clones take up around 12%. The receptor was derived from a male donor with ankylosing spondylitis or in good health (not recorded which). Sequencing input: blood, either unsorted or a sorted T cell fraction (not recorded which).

CDR3 sequence: CASTGQGATQQPQHF. The CDR3 DNA sequence: TGTGCCAGCACAGGACAGGGGGCGACCCAGCAGCCCCAGCATTTT. The rearrangement joins TRBV12-3 or TRBV12-4 to TRBJ1-5; TRBD1 matches 11 bases. With 7 bases clipped from V and 7 bases from J, the junction kept 9 bases outside the gene matches. This CDR3 is built from 15 residues.